These 18 T cell receptor beta chains came from one sample sequenced in a study of prognosis after radiotherapy for stage I lung cancer. Template was genomic DNA; TCR beta CDR3 amplified in two multiplex PCR rounds. Specific primers for each TRBV and TRBJ gene were what first-round PCR used. Using its own MiXCR run on the multiplex PCR reads, TCRdb lists one record per CDR3 protein. The sample records more than 30,000 distinct CDR3 sequences, 35% to 45% being singletons. The material sequenced was PBMCs, taken before or after stereotactic body radiation therapy (not recorded which). These receptor sequences come from a donor over 45 with non-small cell lung cancer.

This clonotype was counted ten times or more. The chain links TRBV5-6 to TRBJ1-5; 7 positions match TRBD1. From germline, CDR1 is SGHDT and CDR2 YYEEEE. The J segment lost 7 bases and the V segment lost 1 base, leaving 5 bases of the junction unmatched. This CDR3 is 14 amino acids long. CDR3 protein: CASSLRGLGQPQHF. The CDR3 nucleotides read TGTGCCAGCAGCTTGAGGGGGCTAGGGCAGCCCCAGCATTTT. The full variable domain, in which reference TRBV5-6 and TRBJ1-5 provide the parts outside the CDR3, is DAGVTQSPTHLIKTRGQQVTLRCSPKSGHDTVSWYQQALGQGPQFIFQYYEEEERQRGNFPDRFSGHQFPNYSSELNVNALLLGDSALYLCASSLRGLGQPQHFGDGTRLSIL.

This clonotype appeared many times. The rearrangement joins TRBV19 to TRBJ1-5; no definite D call. Trimming pared 6 bases from V and 4 bases from J, leaving 10 bases between. This CDR3 contains 13 residues. Germline V gives CDR1 LNHDA, CDR2 SQIVND (reference sequence). CDR3 nucleotides: TGTGCCAGTAGCCCTACTATTAATCAGCCCCAGCATTTT. Its protein product is CASSPTINQPQHF.

This clonotype was seen ten or more times. The V gene is TRBV12-3 or TRBV12-4, the J gene TRBJ1-1, with D possibly TRBD1 on 5 matching bases. Trimming pared 6 bases from V and 5 bases from J, leaving 25 bases between. The CDR3 spans 17 residues. The CDR3 nucleotides read TGTGCCAGCAGCCCAGGACCGGGTAGAGGGGAGTGGACTGAAGCTTTCTTT. Its translation is CASSPGPGRGEWTEAFF.

This clonotype was detected many times. The V call is TRBV4-1, the J call TRBJ1-2; 8 bases map to TRBD1. Germline lookup yields CDR1 MGHRA and CDR2 YSYEKL. The CDR3 totals 15 residues. V lost 0 bases to trimming and J lost 4 bases; unmatched junction nucleotides: 4. This chain's CDR3 is CASSQEWQGAYGYTF. The CDR3 coding sequence is TGCGCCAGCAGCCAAGAGTGGCAGGGGGCCTATGGCTACACCTTC.

This clonotype was picked up a small number of times. The chain recombines TRBV20-1 with TRBJ2-7, with a possible D match to TRBD2 (6 bases). Trimming shortened V by 3 bases and J by 2 bases, and 11 bases separated the two germline ends. CDR3 size: 13 residues. Germline V gene sequence: CDR1 DFQATT, CDR2 SNEGSKA (reference sequence). CDR3 DNA: TGCAGTGCTAGCGGGACTCTAACCTACGAGCAGTACTTC. Translated: CSASGTLTYEQYF.

In this sample, this clonotype turned up many times. V gene TRBV19 combines with J gene TRBJ1-2; D is possibly TRBD1 (5 bases). V lost 6 bases and J lost 2, with 7 bases in between. CDR3 length: 12 amino acids. The germline CDR1 and CDR2 sequences are LNHDA and SQIVND (reference sequence). The CDR3, as DNA: TGTGCCAGTAGGTGGGGGAACTATGGCTACACCTTC. Translating it yields CASRWGNYGYTF.

V is TRBV6-2 or TRBV6-3 and J is TRBJ2-6; a weak D match, TRBD1 (5 bases). Germline CDR1 MNHEY, CDR2 SVGEGT. This CDR3 region has 15 residues. Trimming removed 4 bases at V and 4 bases at J, with 11 bases between. The CDR3 is CASSSRAVGANVLTF. CDR3 coding DNA: TGTGCCAGCAGTTCCAGGGCGGTAGGGGCCAACGTCCTGACTTTC.

This sequence joins TRBV12-3 or TRBV12-4 and TRBJ2-7; tentative D call: TRBD1 (6 bases). This CDR3 contains 12 residues. With 7 bases removed from V and 7 bases from J, the gap between germline ends came to 14 bases. In DNA, the CDR3 is TGTGCCAGCAATCTACAGGGTTTGGAGCAGTACTTC. Its translation: CASNLQGLEQYF.

This sequence joins TRBV27 and TRBJ1-2; tentatively, D is TRBD1 (5 bases). CDR1 is MNHEY and CDR2 is SMNVEV in the germline V gene (reference sequence). There are 15 residues in the CDR3. With 6 bases removed from V and 5 bases from J, the gap between germline ends came to 19 bases. CDR3 protein: CASRDPGHSLYGYTF. CDR3 in DNA: TGTGCCAGCAGGGATCCTGGACATTCCCTTTATGGCTACACCTTC.

This clonotype was seen repeatedly, ten times or more. The rearrangement uses TRBV7-8 and TRBJ1-4, with D hard to call. Germline values: CDR1 SGHVS, CDR2 FQNEAQ. V was clipped by 4 bases and J by 4 bases, with 10 bases between them. This CDR3 has 14 amino acids. The DNA of the CDR3 is TGTGCCAGCAGCTATGGCGAGGGTAATGAAAAACTGTTTTTT. Its protein is CASSYGEGNEKLFF.

The chain uses TRBV20-1 and TRBJ2-7; D tentatively fits TRBD1 or TRBD2 (5 bases each). Trimming cost V 0 bases and J 2 bases, with 14 bases left between them. CDR1 is DFQATT and CDR2 is SNEGSKA in the germline V gene (reference sequence). This CDR3 has 15 residues. CDR3 loop: CSARDTGTWPYEQYF. The CDR3 region has the DNA TGCAGTGCTAGAGATACCGGGACGTGGCCCTACGAGCAGTACTTC.

This clonotype was picked up one time. With a far larger clone one base away, a read error is the likely cause. The genes are TRBV6-2 or TRBV6-3 and TRBJ1-1; possible D gene TRBD1, 5 bases. Germline assignment: CDR1 MNHEY and CDR2 SVGEGT. The CDR3 length is 14 residues. Trimming shortened V by 6 bases and J by 1 base, and 12 bases separated the two germline ends. CDR3 residues: CASRPDSRNTEAFF. Here the CDR3 DNA reads TGTGCCAGCAGGCCCGACAGTAGGAACACTGAAGCTTTCTTT.

The rearrangement uses TRBV28 and TRBJ1-1, with 8 bases lining up with TRBD1. The CDR3 consists of 16 residues. The V gene's germline CDR1 is MDHEN and CDR2 SYDVKM. J was trimmed by 8 bases and V by 2 bases; bases with no gene match: 13. The CDR3 DNA reads as TGTGCCAGCAGTTTACTAGGCGGACAGGGAGGACTCGAAGCTTTCTTT. Residues: CASSLLGGQGGLEAFF. The full variable domain, with the rest looked up from reference TRBV28 and TRBJ1-1, is DVKVTQSSRYLVKRTGEKVFLECVQDMDHENMFWYRQDPGLGLRLIYFSYDVKMKEKGDIPEGYSVSREKKERFSLILESASTNQTSMYLCASSLLGGQGGLEAFFGQGTRLTVV.

The sample holds many counts of this clonotype. V is TRBV7-2 and J is TRBJ2-1; 7 bases are a match to TRBD1. The CDR3 runs to 15 residues. CDR1 is SGHTA and CDR2 is FQGNSA in the germline V gene. Unmatched junction bases numbered 4, after V lost 5 bases and J lost 0 bases. The CDR3 bases are TGTGCCAGCAGCCCTCCAGGGGGCTCCTACAATGAGCAGTTCTTC. Its protein is CASSPPGGSYNEQFF.

This clonotype was counted a single time. This clone may be a read error of a much larger clone one base away. The rearrangement joins TRBV20-1 to TRBJ2-5; 9 nucleotides agree with TRBD2. Germline V CDR1 and CDR2: DFQATT, SNEGSKA (reference sequence). The CDR3 is 15 residues long. Unmatched junction bases numbered 12, after V lost 6 bases and J lost 4 bases. This chain's CDR3 is CSARSGRGGGETQYF. The CDR3 nucleotides read TGCAGTGCGAGGAGTGGGCGCGGGGGGGGAGAGACCCAGTACTTC.

This clonotype was picked up one time. The junction departs from germline at one end; a sequencing error may be responsible. The rearrangement links TRBV10-3 to TRBJ2-7; 7 bases agree with TRBD1. This CDR3 has 13 amino acids. CDR1 ENHRY and CDR2 SYGVKD come from the germline V gene. The CDR3 reads CAIGAGQAYGQYF. The CDR3 region has the DNA TGTGCCATCGGGGCAGGACAGGCCTACGGGCAGTACTTC.

The rearrangement links TRBV6-4 to TRBJ2-2, with TRBD1 matching over 8 bases. CDR3 length equals 15 residues. J was trimmed by 16 bases and V by 7 bases; bases with no gene match: 20. From germline, CDR1 is MRHNA and CDR2 SNTAGT. The DNA of the CDR3 is TGTGCCAGCACTCAGGGGGCTGGGGACACCGGGGAGACGTTTTTT. It codes for CASTQGAGDTGETFF.

This clonotype counts as medium-sized. This chain uses TRBV12-3 or TRBV12-4 with TRBJ2-7; no clear D gene. The ends were cut back, 6 bases at V and 7 bases at J, with 19 bases in the middle. The CDR3 extends over 14 amino acids. CDR3 region: CASSRLLMAEEQYF. The CDR3 nucleotides read TGTGCCAGCAGCCGACTTCTGATGGCGGAGGAGCAGTACTTC.